This is a list of T cell receptor beta chains from one sample in a study of shared clonotypes between healthy human individuals. Generated by immunoSEQ multiplex PCR, the TCRdb table keeps only in-frame clones and is missing some. The sample carries some 2,100,000 clones, under 95% recorded once. Sequencing was performed on naive CD8+ T cells from PBMCs. These receptors were collected from a man in his late teens or twenties in good health. Some clones in this sample may be carry-over from other donors' samples. CDR3s leave out the opening cysteine and the closing phenylalanine or tryptophan.

len: 14
j_gene: TRBJ2-1
v_gene: TRBV6-1
CDR3aa: ASSDVRLAGDNEQF

len: 15
j_gene: TRBJ1-4
v_gene: TRBV29-1
CDR3aa: SVEEGSSGAANEKLF

len: 15
j_gene: TRBJ1-2
v_gene: TRBV9
CDR3aa: ASSAHIRGTADYGYT

len: 16
j_gene: TRBJ2-1
v_gene: TRBV27
CDR3aa: ASSPMAAGLAPNNEQF

len: 13
j_gene: TRBJ2-7
v_gene: TRBV19
CDR3aa: ASSMGAGFAYEQY

len: 13
j_gene: TRBJ2-1
v_gene: TRBV7-9
CDR3aa: ASSRTSGIYNEQF

len: 15
j_gene: TRBJ2-1
v_gene: TRBV4-1
CDR3aa: ASSLGGLAGAYNEQF

len: 16
j_gene: TRBJ2-2
v_gene: TRBV7-3
CDR3aa: ASSLKERTYTATGELF

len: 13
j_gene: TRBJ2-4
v_gene: TRBV10-3
CDR3aa: AISDSLPAKNIQY

len: 14
j_gene: TRBJ1-2
v_gene: TRBV7-9
CDR3aa: ASSPRTGVGDYGYT

len: 13
j_gene: TRBJ1-4
v_gene: TRBV28
CDR3aa: ASSMAAVRIEKLF

len: 14
j_gene: TRBJ1-4
v_gene: TRBV2
CDR3aa: ASSEPAVLANEKLF

len: 15
j_gene: TRBJ2-7
v_gene: TRBV4-1
CDR3aa: ASSHITSGPRAYEQY

len: 13
j_gene: TRBJ1-2
v_gene: TRBV5-1
CDR3aa: ASSPDGTGAYGYT

len: 16
j_gene: TRBJ1-4
v_gene: TRBV29-1
CDR3aa: SVEDLGANIGRGEKLF

len: 13
j_gene: TRBJ2-2
v_gene: TRBV14
CDR3aa: ASSQDSGVPGELF

len: 12
j_gene: TRBJ2-7
v_gene: TRBV11-2
CDR3aa: ASSFLAGAYEQY

len: 14
j_gene: TRBJ1-1
v_gene: TRBV28
CDR3aa: ASSLGGGEIFPEAF

len: 10
j_gene: TRBJ2-1
v_gene: TRBV11-2
CDR3aa: ASSSRGNEQF

len: 15
j_gene: TRBJ1-1
v_gene: TRBV5-8
CDR3aa: ASSYAVGQLVNTEAF

len: 12
j_gene: TRBJ2-1
v_gene: TRBV27
CDR3aa: ASRSETSYNEQF